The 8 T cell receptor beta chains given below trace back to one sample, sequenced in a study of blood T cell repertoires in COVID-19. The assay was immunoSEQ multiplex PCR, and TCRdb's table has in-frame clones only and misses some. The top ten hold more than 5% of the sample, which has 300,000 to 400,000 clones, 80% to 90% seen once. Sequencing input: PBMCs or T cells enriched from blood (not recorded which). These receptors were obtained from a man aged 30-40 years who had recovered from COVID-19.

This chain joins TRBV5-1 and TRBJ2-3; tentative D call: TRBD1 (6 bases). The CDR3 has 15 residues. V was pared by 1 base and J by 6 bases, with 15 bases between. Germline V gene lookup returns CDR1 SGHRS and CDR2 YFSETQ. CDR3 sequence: CASSLNGRGSDTQYF. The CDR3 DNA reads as TGCGCCAGCAGCTTGAATGGCAGGGGATCGGATACGCAGTATTTT.

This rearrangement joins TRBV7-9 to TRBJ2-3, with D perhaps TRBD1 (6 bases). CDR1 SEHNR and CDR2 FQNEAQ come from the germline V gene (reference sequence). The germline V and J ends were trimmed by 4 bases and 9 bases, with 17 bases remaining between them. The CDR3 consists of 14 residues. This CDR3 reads CASSYDTGQLTQYF. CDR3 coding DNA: TGTGCCAGCAGCTACGATACCGGACAGCTAACGCAGTATTTT.

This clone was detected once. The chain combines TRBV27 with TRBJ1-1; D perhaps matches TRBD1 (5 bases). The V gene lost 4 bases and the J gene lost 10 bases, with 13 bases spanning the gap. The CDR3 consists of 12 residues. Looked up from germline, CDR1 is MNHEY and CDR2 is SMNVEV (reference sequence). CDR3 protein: CASSSPGRVAFF. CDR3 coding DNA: TGTGCCAGCAGTTCACCGGGCAGGGTAGCTTTCTTT.

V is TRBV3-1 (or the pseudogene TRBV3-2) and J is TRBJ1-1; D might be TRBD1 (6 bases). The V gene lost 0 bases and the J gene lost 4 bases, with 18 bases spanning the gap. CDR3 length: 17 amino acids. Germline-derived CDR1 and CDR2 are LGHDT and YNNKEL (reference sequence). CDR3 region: CASSQDPSTGLGTEAFF. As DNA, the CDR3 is TGTGCCAGCAGCCAAGATCCTTCGACAGGTTTGGGCACTGAAGCTTTCTTT.

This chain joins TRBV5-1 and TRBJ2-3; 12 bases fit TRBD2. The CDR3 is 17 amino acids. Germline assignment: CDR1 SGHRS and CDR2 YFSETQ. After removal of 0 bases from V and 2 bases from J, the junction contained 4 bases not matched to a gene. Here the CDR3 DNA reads TGCGCCAGCAGCTTGGGACTAGCGGGGGACCCCACAGATACGCAGTATTTT. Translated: CASSLGLAGDPTDTQYF. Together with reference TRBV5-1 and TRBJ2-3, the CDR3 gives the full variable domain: KAGVTQTPRYLIKTRGQQVTLSCSPISGHRSVSWYQQTPGQGLQFLFEYFSETQRNKGNFPGRFSGRQFSNSRSEMNVSTLELGDSALYLCASSLGLAGDPTDTQYFGPGTRLTVL.

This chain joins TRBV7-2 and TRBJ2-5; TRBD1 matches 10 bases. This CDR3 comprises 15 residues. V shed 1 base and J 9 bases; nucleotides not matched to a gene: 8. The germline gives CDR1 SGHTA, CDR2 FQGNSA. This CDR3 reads CASSLEGQGLGAQYF. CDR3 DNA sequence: TGTGCCAGCAGCTTAGAGGGACAGGGGCTAGGGGCCCAGTACTTC.

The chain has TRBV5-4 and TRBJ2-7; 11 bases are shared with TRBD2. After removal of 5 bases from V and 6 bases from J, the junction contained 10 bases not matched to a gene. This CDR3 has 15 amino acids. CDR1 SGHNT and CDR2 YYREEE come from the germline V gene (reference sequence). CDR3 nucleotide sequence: TGTGCCAGCAGTTTTAGCGGGGGGGCCTCGTTCGAGCAGTACTTC. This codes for CASSFSGGASFEQYF.

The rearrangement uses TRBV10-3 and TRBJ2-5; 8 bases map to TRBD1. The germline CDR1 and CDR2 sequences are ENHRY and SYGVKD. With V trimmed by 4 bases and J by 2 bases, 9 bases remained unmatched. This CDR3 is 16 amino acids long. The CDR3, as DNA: TGTGCCATCAGTGGCGCCAGGACAGGGATGCAAGAGACCCAGTACTTC. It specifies CAISGARTGMQETQYF.